The rows below give T cell receptor beta chains drawn from one sample of a study of cytomegalovirus exposure and HLA in healthy donors. Data came from immunoSEQ multiplex PCR; TCRdb stores just in-frame clones and leaves some out. This sample has about 150,000 clones, with roughly 80% found just once. The sample was PBMCs. These receptors were taken from a man aged 35-49 years in good health and CMV-seropositive. CDR3s include the opening cysteine and the closing phenylalanine or tryptophan. The D gene is left open where the match is weak. Clone size is shown for a subset of rows, as once, few, many or a class of expanded clone.

cdr3_aa: CASSLQAGGTTQYF; cdr3_nt: TGTGCCAGCAGCTTGCAAGCGGGAGGGACCACCCAGTACTTC; clone_size: -; d_call: TRBD2; j_call: TRBJ2-5; v_call: TRBV5-4
cdr3_aa: CASSPKTSGDNEQFF; cdr3_nt: TGTGCCAGCAGCCCCAAGACTAGCGGGGACAATGAGCAGTTCTTC; clone_size: -; d_call: TRBD2; j_call: TRBJ2-1; v_call: TRBV5-4
cdr3_aa: CASSPSGRAGETQYF; cdr3_nt: TGTGCCAGCTCCCCTAGCGGGAGGGCCGGAGAGACCCAGTACTTC; clone_size: -; d_call: TRBD2; j_call: TRBJ2-5; v_call: TRBV18
cdr3_aa: CASGRDRDVEGYTF; cdr3_nt: TGCGCCAGCGGGCGGGACAGGGACGTGGAAGGCTACACCTTC; clone_size: once; d_call: TRBD1; j_call: TRBJ1-2; v_call: TRBV5-1
cdr3_aa: CASSPSGIMEQFF; cdr3_nt: TGCGCCAGCAGCCCCTCGGGGATCATGGAGCAGTTCTTC; clone_size: -; d_call: -; j_call: TRBJ2-1; v_call: TRBV4-1
cdr3_aa: CASSPSGTDHYGYTF; cdr3_nt: TGTGCCAGCAGCCCCTCGGGGACAGACCACTATGGCTACACCTTC; clone_size: few; d_call: TRBD1; j_call: TRBJ1-2; v_call: TRBV7-3
cdr3_aa: CASSSGGNEQFF; cdr3_nt: TGTGCCAGCAGCTCGGGGGGGAATGAGCAGTTCTTC; clone_size: once; d_call: TRBD2; j_call: TRBJ2-1; v_call: TRBV7-3
cdr3_aa: CASSQDSPPIRGNYGYTF; cdr3_nt: TGCGCCAGCAGCCAAGACTCGCCGCCAATTCGGGGTAACTATGGCTACACCTTC; clone_size: -; d_call: -; j_call: TRBJ1-2; v_call: TRBV4-1
cdr3_aa: CAWSSPAGKFF; cdr3_nt: TGTGCCTGGAGCTCACCGGCGGGCAAGTTCTTC; clone_size: few; d_call: -; j_call: TRBJ2-1; v_call: TRBV30
cdr3_aa: CASSLGSSNINQPQHF; cdr3_nt: TGTGCCAGCAGCTTAGGGAGCAGCAATATCAATCAGCCCCAGCATTTT; clone_size: -; d_call: -; j_call: TRBJ1-5; v_call: TRBV5-6
cdr3_aa: CASSFAGTSDNEQFF; cdr3_nt: TGTGCCAGCAGTTTCGCCGGGACTAGCGACAATGAGCAGTTCTTC; clone_size: -; d_call: TRBD2; j_call: TRBJ2-1; v_call: TRBV7-3
cdr3_aa: CASSLLGGAQPQHF; cdr3_nt: TGTGCCAGCAGTTTGTTAGGGGGCGCTCAGCCCCAGCATTTT; clone_size: -; d_call: TRBD1; j_call: TRBJ1-5; v_call: TRBV28
cdr3_aa: CASSRGLGPLREKLFF; cdr3_nt: TGCGCCAGCAGCAGGGGCCTCGGCCCCCTCAGGGAAAAACTGTTTTTT; clone_size: -; d_call: -; j_call: TRBJ1-4; v_call: TRBV4-3
cdr3_aa: CASSRLLAGASGELFF; cdr3_nt: TGTGCCAGCTCACGGTTACTAGCGGGAGCTTCCGGGGAGCTGTTTTTT; clone_size: -; d_call: TRBD2; j_call: TRBJ2-2; v_call: TRBV18
cdr3_aa: CSVKGLAVEQFF; cdr3_nt: TGCAGCGTTAAAGGTTTAGCTGTCGAGCAGTTCTTC; clone_size: -; d_call: -; j_call: TRBJ2-1; v_call: TRBV29-1
cdr3_aa: CASSIGAGELFF; cdr3_nt: TGTGCCAGCAGTATAGGGGCCGGGGAGCTGTTTTTT; clone_size: -; d_call: -; j_call: TRBJ2-2; v_call: TRBV6-1
cdr3_aa: CSVVLAGDRETQYF; cdr3_nt: TGCAGCGTTGTACTAGCGGGAGATCGAGAGACCCAGTACTTC; clone_size: -; d_call: TRBD2; j_call: TRBJ2-5; v_call: TRBV29-1
cdr3_aa: CASNSGRQETQYF; cdr3_nt: TGCGCCAGTAATAGCGGGAGGCAAGAGACCCAGTACTTC; clone_size: -; d_call: TRBD2; j_call: TRBJ2-5; v_call: TRBV5-1
cdr3_aa: CASSADRGLETQYF; cdr3_nt: TGTGCCAGCAGCGCCGACAGGGGGTTGGAGACCCAGTACTTC; clone_size: few; d_call: TRBD1; j_call: TRBJ2-5; v_call: TRBV7-2
cdr3_aa: CASSVGGPSGNTIYF; cdr3_nt: TGTGCCAGCAGCGTAGGAGGGCCCTCTGGAAACACCATATATTTT; clone_size: once; d_call: -; j_call: TRBJ1-3; v_call: TRBV9
cdr3_aa: CASSQDLGGRGNKQYF; cdr3_nt: TGTGCCAGCAGCCAAGACCTTGGGGGCAGGGGAAATAAGCAGTACTTC; clone_size: -; d_call: -; j_call: TRBJ2-7; v_call: TRBV4-2
cdr3_aa: CASSLDGYQETQYF; cdr3_nt: TGCGCCAGCAGCTTGGACGGGTACCAAGAGACCCAGTACTTC; clone_size: -; d_call: -; j_call: TRBJ2-5; v_call: TRBV5-1
cdr3_aa: CASSRGGEETQYF; cdr3_nt: TGTGCCAGCAGCCGGGGGGGGGAAGAGACCCAGTACTTC; clone_size: -; d_call: TRBD2; j_call: TRBJ2-5; v_call: TRBV5-6
cdr3_aa: CASTSATYNEQFF; cdr3_nt: TGTGCCAGCACTAGCGCGACCTACAATGAGCAGTTCTTC; clone_size: -; d_call: -; j_call: TRBJ2-1; v_call: TRBV7-2
cdr3_aa: CASSELTGGNTEAFF; cdr3_nt: TGTGCCAGCAGCGAACTTACAGGGGGCAACACTGAAGCTTTCTTT; clone_size: -; d_call: TRBD1; j_call: TRBJ1-1; v_call: TRBV28
cdr3_aa: CASRGLDVDTQYF; cdr3_nt: TGTGCCAGTAGAGGACTAGATGTCGATACGCAGTATTTT; clone_size: -; d_call: TRBD2; j_call: TRBJ2-3; v_call: TRBV19
cdr3_aa: CASSQSRGSTDTQYF; cdr3_nt: TGTGCCAGCAGCCAATCACGGGGAAGCACAGATACGCAGTATTTT; clone_size: few; d_call: -; j_call: TRBJ2-3; v_call: TRBV16
cdr3_aa: CASSTGTMNTEAFF; cdr3_nt: TGTGCCAGCAGTACCGGGACAATGAACACTGAAGCTTTCTTT; clone_size: once; d_call: -; j_call: TRBJ1-1; v_call: TRBV5-5
cdr3_aa: CASSQEGSTSRGYTF; cdr3_nt: TGTGCCAGCAGCCAAGAGGGCTCCACCTCTCGGGGCTACACCTTC; clone_size: -; d_call: -; j_call: TRBJ1-2; v_call: TRBV4-2
cdr3_aa: CASSFLRGLDYGYTF; cdr3_nt: TGTGCCAGCAGCTTTCTCAGGGGGTTGGACTATGGCTACACCTTC; clone_size: -; d_call: TRBD1; j_call: TRBJ1-2; v_call: TRBV11-2
cdr3_aa: CASSFLAGDNEQYF; cdr3_nt: TGCGCCAGCAGCTTTCTAGCGGGAGACAACGAGCAGTACTTC; clone_size: -; d_call: TRBD2; j_call: TRBJ2-7; v_call: TRBV5-1
cdr3_aa: CASKLAGVCFFDIQYF; cdr3_nt: TGTGCCAGCAAGTTAGCGGGAGTATGTTTTTTTGACATTCAGTACTTC; clone_size: -; d_call: TRBD2; j_call: TRBJ2-4; v_call: TRBV6-8
cdr3_aa: CASSGSGQETQYF; cdr3_nt: TGCGCCAGCAGCGGTAGCGGCCAAGAGACCCAGTACTTC; clone_size: -; d_call: -; j_call: TRBJ2-5; v_call: TRBV5-1
cdr3_aa: CASSFTPGLPQFF; cdr3_nt: TGTGCCAGCAGTTTTACCCCGGGACTTCCGCAGTTCTTC; clone_size: -; d_call: -; j_call: TRBJ2-1; v_call: TRBV28
cdr3_aa: CSSSRTSGETQYF; cdr3_nt: TGTTCCAGCAGCAGGACTAGTGGGGAGACCCAGTACTTC; clone_size: -; d_call: TRBD2; j_call: TRBJ2-5; v_call: TRBV7-9
cdr3_aa: CASSRSGANGLTF; cdr3_nt: TGTGCCAGCAGCCGATCTGGGGCCAACGGCCTGACTTTC; clone_size: -; d_call: -; j_call: TRBJ2-6; v_call: TRBV7-8
cdr3_aa: CASSIRPDPERTGTEAFF; cdr3_nt: TGTGCCAGTAGTATCCGGCCGGACCCGGAAAGGACGGGGACTGAAGCTTTCTTT; clone_size: -; d_call: -; j_call: TRBJ1-1; v_call: TRBV19
cdr3_aa: CASKQGDFNEQFF; cdr3_nt: TGTGCCAGCAAACAGGGGGATTTCAATGAGCAGTTCTTC; clone_size: -; d_call: TRBD1; j_call: TRBJ2-1; v_call: TRBV28
cdr3_aa: CASSSGEFGTQYF; cdr3_nt: TGTGCCAGCAGCTCCGGGGAGTTCGGGACGCAGTATTTT; clone_size: -; d_call: -; j_call: TRBJ2-3; v_call: TRBV7-3
cdr3_aa: CASSLDRGYTDTQYF; cdr3_nt: TGTGCCAGCAGCTTGGACAGGGGGTACACAGATACGCAGTATTTT; clone_size: -; d_call: TRBD1; j_call: TRBJ2-3; v_call: TRBV5-8
cdr3_aa: CASSLRGRARETQYF; cdr3_nt: TGTGCCAGCAGCTTGCGCGGGAGGGCCAGGGAGACCCAGTACTTC; clone_size: -; d_call: TRBD2; j_call: TRBJ2-5; v_call: TRBV5-4
cdr3_aa: CARSGNSYEQYF; cdr3_nt: TGTGCCAGAAGCGGCAACAGCTACGAGCAGTACTTC; clone_size: -; d_call: -; j_call: TRBJ2-7; v_call: TRBV5-3
cdr3_aa: CASSSPYSNQPQHF; cdr3_nt: TGTGCCAGCAGTTCCCCTTATAGCAATCAGCCCCAGCATTTT; clone_size: -; d_call: -; j_call: TRBJ1-5; v_call: TRBV28
cdr3_aa: CASSVDSGPLYEQYF; cdr3_nt: TGTGCCAGCAGCGTAGACAGCGGGCCTCTCTACGAGCAGTACTTC; clone_size: once; d_call: -; j_call: TRBJ2-7; v_call: TRBV9
cdr3_aa: CATSRDLLAGANGLTF; cdr3_nt: TGTGCCACCAGCAGAGATCTGCTGGCTGGGGCCAACGGCCTGACTTTC; clone_size: -; d_call: -; j_call: TRBJ2-6; v_call: TRBV15
cdr3_aa: CASSQFSGLSYNEQFF; cdr3_nt: TGTGCCAGCAGCCAATTTAGCGGCCTATCCTACAATGAGCAGTTCTTC; clone_size: once; d_call: -; j_call: TRBJ2-1; v_call: TRBV14
cdr3_aa: CASSWSGGTASSYNEQFF; cdr3_nt: TGTGCCAGCAGTTGGTCGGGGGGCACCGCCAGCTCCTACAATGAGCAGTTCTTC; clone_size: few; d_call: -; j_call: TRBJ2-1; v_call: TRBV28
cdr3_aa: CASSQDLGLAIVEQFF; cdr3_nt: TGCGCCAGCAGCCAAGATTTGGGACTAGCGATCGTTGAGCAGTTCTTC; clone_size: -; d_call: TRBD2; j_call: TRBJ2-1; v_call: TRBV4-3
cdr3_aa: CASSVRSGSNEQFF; cdr3_nt: TGCGCCAGCAGCGTACGTAGCGGGAGTAATGAGCAGTTCTTC; clone_size: -; d_call: TRBD2; j_call: TRBJ2-1; v_call: TRBV5-1